This T cell receptor beta chain was obtained from a study of blood T cell repertoires in COVID-19. Study summary: Samples representing acute and convalescent COVID-19 were sourced from the United States, Italy and Spain. Sample material is recorded as cDNA or gDNA derived from T cells, B-cell-depleted T cells, or PBMCs.

The V gene lost 5 bases and the J gene lost 4 bases, with 9 bases spanning the gap. This CDR3 is built from 13 residues. Germline values: CDR1 MNHNY, CDR2 SVGAGI (reference sequence). In the authors' methods: Nucleated cell counts were estimated from reference gene primer amplification. Only in-frame clones appear in the TCRdb table, and some are missing; sequencing was by immunoSEQ multiplex PCR. V, J and clone size reflect that table, while D and trimming were determined from the DNA. The sample holds more than 65,000 clones, under 95% seen once. The sequencing sample was made of peripheral blood. The TCR sequence derives from a human donor in a cohort sampled during active COVID-19. This chain links TRBV6-6 with TRBJ2-1; possible D gene TRBD1, 5 bases. This CDR3 is CASSQTDYNEQFF. CDR3 DNA sequence: TGTGCCAGCAGTCAGACAGATTACAATGAGCAGTTCTTC.